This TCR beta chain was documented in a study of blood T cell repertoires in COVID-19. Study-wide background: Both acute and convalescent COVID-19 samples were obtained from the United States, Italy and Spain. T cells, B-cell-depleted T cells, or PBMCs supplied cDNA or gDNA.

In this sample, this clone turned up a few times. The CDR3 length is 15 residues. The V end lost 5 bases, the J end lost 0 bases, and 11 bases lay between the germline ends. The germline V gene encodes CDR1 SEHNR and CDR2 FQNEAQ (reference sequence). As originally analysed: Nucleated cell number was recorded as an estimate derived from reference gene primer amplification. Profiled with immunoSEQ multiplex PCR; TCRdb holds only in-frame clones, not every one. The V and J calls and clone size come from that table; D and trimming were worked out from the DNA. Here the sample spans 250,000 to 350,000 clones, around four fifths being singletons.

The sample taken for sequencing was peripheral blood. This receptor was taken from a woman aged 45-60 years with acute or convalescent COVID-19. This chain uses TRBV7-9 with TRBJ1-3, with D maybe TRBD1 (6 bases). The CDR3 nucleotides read TGTGCCAGCAGCCCGGGGGGCTTCTCTGGAAACACCATATATTTT. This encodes CASSPGGFSGNTIYF.